This TCR beta chain came from a study of T cells after yellow fever vaccination. Study-wide findings and caveats: Primary-vaccination clones mostly resurfaced post-booster (about 95% CD4, roughly 90% CD8).

With 4 bases clipped from V and 6 bases from J, the junction kept 10 bases outside the gene matches. From germline, CDR1 is SGDLS and CDR2 YYNGEE. The CDR3 sequence is 16 residues long. TCRdb re-derived calls from the 5' RACE reads in MiXCR, one entry per CDR3 protein. In the table there are under 600,000 distinct CDR3 sequences, roughly 12% of which are singletons. In the case of this clonotype: What it recognizes is unknown.

The sequence was collected from a man under 40 who received the YFV17D yellow fever vaccine. The chain employs TRBV9 and TRBJ2-7, with 13 positions matching TRBD2. Here the sequenced sample was PBMCs, taken on the day of the yellow fever booster vaccination. The CDR3 sequence: CASSLRTSGSGSEQYF. In DNA form, the CDR3 reads TGTGCCAGCAGCTTACGGACTAGCGGGAGTGGTAGCGAGCAGTACTTC.